The sequence of this T cell receptor (beta chain) was determined in a study of T cell changes during pregnancy in multiple sclerosis. Only in-frame clones appear in the TCRdb table, and some are missing; sequencing was by immunoSEQ multiplex PCR. Of 45,000 to 55,000 clones in the sample, roughly 92% were seen once. The sequence derives from a female donor with multiple sclerosis, enrolled in a pregnancy study. The input for sequencing was peripheral blood, taken in the third trimester of pregnancy.

CDR3 nucleotide sequence: TGCGCCAGCAGATTCCGGACTAGCGGAGGCGGGGAGCTGTTTTTT. Translating it yields CASRFRTSGGGELFF. This rearrangement joins TRBV5-1 to TRBJ2-2; 10 positions match TRBD2. From germline, CDR1 is SGHRS and CDR2 YFSETQ. Losses at the gene ends were 5 bases for V and 7 bases for J; bases not matched to a gene: 8. This CDR3 spans 15 amino acids.